This section outlines one T cell receptor (beta chain) sequence together with its context. What it binds is unknown. This entry comes from a study of vaccination and CD4 T cells after COVID-19. The junction had 3 bases not matched to a gene; V was cut back by 4 bases and J by 15 bases. CDR1 SGHNT and CDR2 YENEEA come from the germline V gene. The CDR3 totals 11 residues. Sequence data for DNA of cultured CD4+ T cells were generated by the Oncomine TCR Beta short-read assay. TCRdb redid the calling of the PCR reads with MiXCR, one entry per CDR3 protein. The sample lists 20,000 to 25,000 distinct CDR3 sequences, about 43% occurring once. Time point specified: late sampling 161 to 241 days after vaccination in three convalescent patients. Treatment meaning: approximately nine-day PBMC culture with coronavirus spike peptide pools or control peptides (ViraFEST assay).

The clonotype originates from a human donor who had recovered from COVID-19. Source: CD4+ T cells from blood, cultured in vitro, taken about 7 months after SARS-CoV-2 vaccination. This chain joins TRBV11-3 and TRBJ2-4; 10 nucleotides match TRBD2. This CDR3 reads CASSYSGRMYF. The CDR3, as DNA: TGTGCCAGCAGCTATAGCGGGAGGATGTACTTC.